The 15 T cell receptor beta chains below come from one sample, sequenced in a study of OX40 agonist ivuxolimab in advanced cancers. Using immunoSEQ multiplex PCR, the repertoire was profiled, and TCRdb retains in-frame clones only, with some absent. The sample has tens of thousands of clones, 70% to 90% seen once. The sample was CD4+ or CD8+ T cells sorted from blood, taken in a trial of the OX40 agonist ivuxolimab. These receptors originate from an adult with an advanced solid tumor such as melanoma, head and neck, liver or kidney cancer.

The V and J genes are TRBV19 and TRBJ1-5; 9 bases are a match to TRBD1. The CDR3 sequence is 16 residues long. The V gene end was trimmed by 3 bases and the J gene end by 5 bases; junction bases not matched to a gene: 8. CDR1 is LNHDA, CDR2 SQIVND, per germline (reference sequence). The CDR3: CASSMGQGFRDQPQHF. In nucleotides, the CDR3 is TGTGCCAGTAGTATGGGACAGGGATTTCGAGATCAGCCCCAGCATTTT.

The rearrangement joins TRBV5-1 to TRBJ2-1; 7 nucleotides align to TRBD2. Per the germline V gene, CDR1 is SGHRS and CDR2 is YFSETQ. With V trimmed by 0 bases and J by 1 base, 4 bases remained unmatched. The CDR3 consists of 16 residues. CDR3 region: CASSLVAGGSYNEQFF. The CDR3 bases are TGCGCCAGCAGCTTGGTCGCCGGGGGGTCCTACAATGAGCAGTTCTTC.

This chain uses TRBV7-2 with TRBJ1-2; tentative D call: TRBD1 (5 bases). V shed 7 bases and J shed 2 bases, with 14 bases lying between them. From germline, CDR1 is SGHTA and CDR2 FQGNSA. The CDR3 is 14 amino acids. The DNA for the CDR3 is TGTGCCAGCAAAGACAGCCCTTCCAACTATGGCTACACCTTC. Its translation: CASKDSPSNYGYTF.

This chain connects TRBV7-6 to TRBJ2-3, with 9 positions matching TRBD2. Germline assignment: CDR1 SGHVS and CDR2 FNYEAQ. The ends lost 3 bases at V and 2 bases at J; junction bases unmatched: 6. CDR3 length: 16 residues. The CDR3 is CASSFQTSGNTDTQYF. The DNA for the CDR3 is TGTGCCAGCAGCTTTCAGACTAGCGGCAACACAGATACGCAGTATTTT.

The chain joins TRBV28 to TRBJ1-3; D not resolved. Trimming took off 1 base at V and 1 base at J, with 11 bases between the two ends. The CDR3 sequence is 16 residues long. Germline loops: CDR1 MDHEN, CDR2 SYDVKM. CDR3 region: CASSLYRTLSGNTIYF. The CDR3 DNA reads TGTGCCAGCAGTTTATACCGAACCCTTTCTGGAAACACCATATATTTT.

The chain uses TRBV11-2 and TRBJ2-3; 9 bases map to TRBD2. The CDR3 runs to 16 residues. V shed 4 bases and J 2 bases; nucleotides not matched to a gene: 7. The germline V gene encodes CDR1 SGHAT and CDR2 FQNNGV. DNA for the CDR3: TGTGCCAGCAGCTCAATAGCGGGGGTAAACACAGATACGCAGTATTTT. Translation: CASSSIAGVNTDTQYF.

The gene calls are TRBV15 and TRBJ2-3; D is perhaps TRBD1 (6 bases). This CDR3 spans 15 amino acids. Germline V gives CDR1 LNHNV, CDR2 YYDKDF (reference sequence). The V end lost 4 bases, the J end lost 3 bases, and 14 bases lay between the germline ends. The CDR3 bases are TGTGCCACCAGCAAACAGGGTAGGGCAACAGATACGCAGTATTTT. As protein: CATSKQGRATDTQYF. Full variable domain (missing parts from reference TRBV15 and TRBJ2-3): DAMVIQNPRYQVTQFGKPVTLSCSQTLNHNVMYWYQQKSSQAPKLLFHYYDKDFNNEADTPDNFQSRRPNTSFCFLDIRSPGLGDTAMYLCATSKQGRATDTQYFGPGTRLTVL.

With regard to this clone: Germline and junction disagree at one end, which may indicate a read error. The chain is built from TRBV6-5 and TRBJ1-4, with a tentative D call TRBD1 (6 bases). The CDR3 covers 11 residues. Germline V gene lookup returns CDR1 MNHEY and CDR2 SVGAGI. The CDR3 spells CASSYTGTKRF. The DNA for the CDR3 is TGTGCCAGCAGTTACACCGGGACAAAGAGGTTT.

The V and J genes are TRBV10-3 and TRBJ2-7; 9 bases are a match to TRBD2. The length of the CDR3 is 17 residues. CDR1 and CDR2 (germline): ENHRY, SYGVKD. V trimming: 0 bases; J trimming: 1 base; junction bases outside the gene matches: 7. In DNA, the CDR3 is TGTGCCATCAGTGAGTCTGGTAGCGGGAGAATATCCTACGAGCAGTACTTC. It encodes CAISESGSGRISYEQYF.

This clone was counted a single time. The J gene is TRBJ2-3, the V gene TRBV28; perhaps TRBD2 as D (6 bases). Looked up from germline, CDR1 is MDHEN and CDR2 is SYDVKM. CDR3 size: 15 residues. V was clipped by 8 bases and J by 1 base, with 16 bases between them. DNA of the CDR3: TGTGCCAGCTACCTCTCGGGGGAAGGCACAGATACGCAGTATTTT. This codes for CASYLSGEGTDTQYF.

The CDR3 DNA reads as TGTGCCAGCAGTATACAACGCGGTGGTAGCGGGAGTTTCGGCGAGCAGTACTTC. Amino acid sequence: CASSIQRGGSGSFGEQYF. J is TRBJ2-7 and V is TRBV27; TRBD2 matches at 9 bases. With V trimmed by 5 bases and J by 6 bases, 20 bases remained unmatched. This CDR3 is built from 18 residues. Germline loops: CDR1 MNHEY, CDR2 SMNVEV (reference sequence).

The chain joins TRBV5-5 to TRBJ2-1, with D perhaps matching TRBD2 (5 bases). The germline V gene has CDR1 SGHKS and CDR2 YYEKEE (reference sequence). The V gene lost 5 bases and the J gene lost 6 bases, with 18 bases spanning the gap. CDR3 size: 15 residues. The DNA of the CDR3 is TGTGCCAGCAGAGCCGACCCGGGAACGCGCAATGAGCAGTTCTTC. Its protein is CASRADPGTRNEQFF.

The rearrangement joins TRBV5-1 to TRBJ2-1, with D perhaps TRBD1 (7 bases). V was pared by 4 bases and J by 13 bases, with 18 bases between. The germline V gene encodes CDR1 SGHRS and CDR2 YFSETQ. The CDR3 is 13 amino acids. CDR3 amino acids: CASSRELRGEQFF. CDR3 bases: TGCGCCAGCAGCCGGGAGCTCAGGGGGGAACAGTTCTTC.

The V call is TRBV30, the J call TRBJ2-4; D might be TRBD1 (5 bases). Germline loops: CDR1 GTSNPN, CDR2 SVGIG (reference sequence). This CDR3 spans 13 amino acids. Trimming pared 4 bases from V and 7 bases from J, leaving 14 bases between. In DNA form, the CDR3 reads TGTGCCTGGATAGACTCAGGGTTTAACATTCAGTACTTC. It specifies CAWIDSGFNIQYF.

The chain has TRBV5-1 and TRBJ1-1; D unresolved. The ends were cut back, 0 bases at V and 0 bases at J, with 9 bases in the middle. From germline, CDR1 is SGHRS and CDR2 YFSETQ. The CDR3 spans 15 residues. The CDR3 loop reads CASSLAPGLNTEAFF. CDR3 sequence (DNA): TGCGCCAGCAGCTTGGCGCCGGGCTTGAACACTGAAGCTTTCTTT.